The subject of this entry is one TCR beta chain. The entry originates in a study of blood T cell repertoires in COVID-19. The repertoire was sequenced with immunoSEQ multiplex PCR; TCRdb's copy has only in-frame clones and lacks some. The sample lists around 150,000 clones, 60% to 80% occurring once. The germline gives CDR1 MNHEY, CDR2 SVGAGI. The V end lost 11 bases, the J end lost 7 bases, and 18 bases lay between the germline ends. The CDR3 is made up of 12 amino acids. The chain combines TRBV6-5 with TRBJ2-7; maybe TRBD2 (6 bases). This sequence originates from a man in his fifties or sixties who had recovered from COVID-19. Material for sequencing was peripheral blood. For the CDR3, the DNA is TGTGCCTCCGGGCGGGACGGACGAGAGCAGTACTTC. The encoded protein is CASGRDGREQYF.